This T cell receptor (beta chain) derives from a study of CD8 T cells in ankylosing spondylitis. Study-wide findings and caveats: Certain motif variants had earlier been reported in reactive arthritis synovial fluid and blood. Disease-linked clones were reportedly significantly enriched in matched ankylosing spondylitis synovial fluid. Ankylosing spondylitis blood appeared to be characterized by a TCR beta motif of eight or nine highly homologous variants.

Of note for this clonotype: What it binds is not known.

Using its own MiXCR run on the 5' RACE reads, TCRdb lists one record per CDR3 protein. The sample lists around 150,000 distinct CDR3 sequences, around 43% occurring once. The V segment lost 6 bases and the J segment 1 base; nucleotides outside the gene matches: 7. This CDR3 is built from 15 residues. What was sequenced was synovial fluid, either unsorted or a sorted T cell fraction (not recorded which). The genes are TRBV12-3 or TRBV12-4 and TRBJ2-3; 7 bases align to TRBD2. The TCR comes from a male donor with ankylosing spondylitis. The CDR3 sequence is CASSPLGGGTDTQYF. The CDR3 DNA reads as TGTGCCAGCAGCCCCCTGGGGGGGGGCACAGATACGCAGTATTTT.